This entry lists 2 T cell receptor beta chains sequenced from one sample in a study of T cells in Graves' hyperthyroidism and ophthalmopathy. Researchers took RNA transcripts and amplified the TCR beta CDR3 regions from them. The HTBI set primed first-round TCR CDR3 RT-PCR. TCRdb re-called the multiplex PCR reads with MiXCR, one entry per CDR3 protein. The repertoire consists of a few hundred thousand distinct CDR3 sequences, with around 16% occurring once and the leading ten covering just under 45%. The material sequenced was blood. The receptors here all came from a man aged 40-55 years with Graves' hyperthyroidism.

This clonotype was detected many times. The V and J genes are TRBV12-3 or TRBV12-4 and TRBJ2-3, with D perhaps TRBD2 (6 bases). CDR3 size: 15 residues. The germline V and J ends were trimmed by 6 bases and 4 bases, with 17 bases remaining between them. The CDR3 spells CASSPASVGPDTQYF. CDR3 nucleotides: TGTGCCAGCAGCCCCGCTAGCGTTGGGCCAGATACGCAGTATTTT.

This clonotype was seen only once. This sequence may be a read error, since a much larger clone differs from it by one base. J is TRBJ1-5 and V is TRBV11-1, with D possibly TRBD1 on 5 matching bases. The CDR3 has 15 residues. Per the germline V gene, CDR1 is SGHAT and CDR2 is FQDESV (reference sequence). This chain's CDR3 is CASSLAAGSSQPQHF. The DNA for the CDR3 is TGTGCCAGCAGCTTAGCGGCAGGGAGCAGTCAGCCCCAGCATTTT.